The 8 T cell receptor beta chains below were found in one sample sequenced in a study of T-cell memory formation after mild COVID-19 (dated by TCRdb to the early 2020s). The protocol used for the library was 5' RACE. Sequencing was carried out with an Illumina NovaSeq 6000. TCRdb handled the public reads itself, with Q25 trimming in fastp and clone calling in MiXCR, and kept productive beta chains. Each entry is one CDR3 protein sequence, shown with its most common DNA and genes. The sample table lists some 50,000 distinct CDR3 sequences, roughly 27% of them with a count of one. The top ten clones comprise 40% to 50% of the sample. Sequenced material: PBMCs or a T cell subset sorted from them (not recorded which). The receptors were gathered from a man between 18 and 29 years old who had mild COVID-19 (a few samples of this study predate the infection). The sample titles of this study are shuffled in the database, so cell type and time point are left out; the donor was told from shared clones.

This clonotype was seen a handful of times. The rearrangement uses TRBV6-6 and TRBJ1-2, with D uncertain. This CDR3 contains 12 residues. In germline, CDR1 is MNHNY, CDR2 SVGAGI (reference sequence). V lost 11 bases to trimming and J lost 3 bases, with 13 bases between them. This CDR3 is CAGLGDDYGYTF. Written as DNA, the CDR3 is TGTGCCGGACTAGGAGACGACTATGGCTACACCTTC.

V is TRBV11-2 and J is TRBJ2-1, with D possibly matching TRBD2 (7 bases). The length of the CDR3 is 15 residues. With 5 bases removed from V and 4 bases from J, the gap between germline ends came to 15 bases. The germline gives CDR1 SGHAT, CDR2 FQNNGV. This CDR3 is CASSAGDTMYNEQFF. CDR3 in DNA: TGTGCCAGCAGCGCGGGGGACACAATGTACAATGAGCAGTTCTTC.

The V gene is TRBV11-2, the J gene TRBJ2-5; D remains unclear. The CDR3 extends over 16 amino acids. Germline-derived CDR1 and CDR2 are SGHAT and FQNNGV. V was cut by 1 base and J by 2 bases, with 14 bases left in between. Here the CDR3 reads CASSLVPAGPQETQYF. CDR3 sequence (DNA): TGTGCCAGCAGCTTAGTTCCGGCAGGACCGCAAGAGACCCAGTACTTC. The full variable domain, in which reference TRBV11-2 and TRBJ2-5 provide the parts outside the CDR3, is EAGVAQSPRYKIIEKRQSVAFWCNPISGHATLYWYQQILGQGPKLLIQFQNNGVVDDSQLPKDRFSAERLKGVDSTLKIQPAKLEDSAVYLCASSLVPAGPQETQYFGPGTRLLVL.

V and J are TRBV7-6 and TRBJ2-7; D is unclear. V lost 5 bases and J 0 bases, leaving 11 bases between the germline ends. CDR3 length: 14 residues. CDR1 is SGHVS and CDR2 is FNYEAQ in the germline V gene. Here the CDR3 DNA reads TGTGCCAGCAGCCCGGACGGCCGCTCCTACGAGCAGTACTTC. Its protein is CASSPDGRSYEQYF. Looking up the rest from reference TRBV7-6 and TRBJ2-7 gives the full variable domain: GAGVSQSPRYKVTKRGQDVALRCDPISGHVSLYWYRQALGQGPEFLTYFNYEAQQDKSGLPNDRFSAERPEGSISTLTIQRTEQRDSAMYRCASSPDGRSYEQYFGPGTRLTVT.

The gene calls are TRBV7-6 and TRBJ2-3; TRBD2 matches at 10 bases. The length of the CDR3 is 17 residues. Germline V gene sequence: CDR1 SGHVS, CDR2 FNYEAQ. V lost 4 bases and J lost 2; bases outside the gene matches: 9. CDR3 sequence reads: CASSSSSGGATTDTQYF. Written as DNA, the CDR3 is TGTGCCAGCAGCTCTTCGAGCGGGGGGGCTACCACAGATACGCAGTATTTT. Based on the CDR3 plus reference TRBV7-6 and TRBJ2-3, the full variable domain is GAGVSQSPRYKVTKRGQDVALRCDPISGHVSLYWYRQALGQGPEFLTYFNYEAQQDKSGLPNDRFSAERPEGSISTLTIQRTEQRDSAMYRCASSSSSGGATTDTQYFGPGTRLTVL.

This chain connects TRBV9 to TRBJ2-5, with D perhaps TRBD1 (6 bases). Germline V gene lookup returns CDR1 SGDLS and CDR2 YYNGEE. Trimming removed 0 bases at V and 5 bases at J, with 17 bases between. The CDR3 has 16 amino acids. CDR3 sequence reads: CASSVAWDTGLETQYF. The CDR3 nucleotides are TGTGCCAGCAGCGTAGCCTGGGACACGGGTCTTGAGACCCAGTACTTC.

The chain is built from TRBV29-1 and TRBJ2-5; TRBD2 matches at 12 bases. TRBJ2-1 explains the end of the DNA better; the J call may be wrong. Germline V gene data show CDR1 as SQVTM and CDR2 as ANQGSEA. CDR3 length equals 18 residues. CDR3 in amino acids: CSVEGGLAGGPGYNEQFF. CDR3 DNA sequence: TGCAGCGTTGAAGGAGGGCTAGCGGGAGGGCCAGGGTACAATGAGCAGTTCTTC.

A few counts support this clonotype. The chain has TRBV15 and TRBJ2-7; TRBD2 agrees at 13 bases. With V trimmed by 5 bases and J by 3 bases, 4 bases remained unmatched. Looked up from germline, CDR1 is LNHNV and CDR2 is YYDKDF (reference sequence). The length of the CDR3 is 15 residues. The CDR3 protein is CATSLGTSGVYEQYF. In nucleotides, the CDR3 is TGTGCCACCAGCCTCGGGACTAGCGGGGTCTACGAGCAGTACTTC.